A single sample is the source of the 31 T cell receptor beta chains below, sequenced in a study of early T cells in non-severe SARS-CoV-2 infection. In TCRdb, the 5' RACE reads were re-called with MiXCR into one record per CDR3 protein. The data hold tens of thousands of distinct CDR3 sequences, with roughly 6% observed a single time. The sample comprised whole blood. Receptor source: an adult who was a healthcare worker with PCR-confirmed SARS-CoV-2 infection or an uninfected control (not recorded which).

This clonotype has ten or more counts. The chain employs TRBV11-2 and TRBJ2-1; D remains unclear. The germline V gene encodes CDR1 SGHAT and CDR2 FQNNGV. The CDR3 consists of 18 residues. V was shortened by 1 base and J by 5 bases, with 21 bases between the two germline ends. In DNA, the CDR3 is TGTGCCAGCAGCTTAGCGATCTTCGAAGGTTGGGGTAACAATGAGCAGTTCTTC. Translating gives CASSLAIFEGWGNNEQFF.

This clonotype has ten or more counts. The chain links TRBV11-1 to TRBJ2-3; D is possibly TRBD1 (6 bases). The V gene lost 2 bases and the J gene lost 6 bases, with 21 bases spanning the gap. Germline CDR1 and CDR2: SGHAT and FQDESV (reference sequence). The CDR3 has 17 residues. The CDR3 DNA follows: TGTGCCAGCAGCTTAAATCCCCCGCAGGGGCGCATGGATACGCAGTATTTT. It codes for CASSLNPPQGRMDTQYF.

This clonotype has at least ten counts. This chain uses TRBV12-3 or TRBV12-4 with TRBJ2-1, with D possibly called TRBD1 or TRBD2 (6 bases each). The CDR3 has 12 amino acids. V dropped 7 bases and J dropped 9 bases, with 13 bases sitting between them. CDR3 nucleotide sequence: TGTGCCAGCACCCCCGGGGGCATTGAGCAGTTCTTC. It yields the protein CASTPGGIEQFF.

This clonotype has just one count. V and J are TRBV19 and TRBJ2-1; tentatively, D is TRBD2 (5 bases). Per the germline V gene, CDR1 is LNHDA and CDR2 is SQIVND (reference sequence). The CDR3 totals 15 residues. Deletions cut 3 bases from V and 8 bases from J, with 17 bases between. The CDR3 sequence is CASSMATAGVHEQFF. Here the CDR3 DNA reads TGTGCCAGTAGTATGGCCACAGCCGGGGTCCATGAGCAGTTCTTC. The full variable domain, its missing parts supplied by reference TRBV19 and TRBJ2-1, is DGGITQSPKYLFRKEGQNVTLSCEQNLNHDAMYWYRQDPGQGLRLIYYSQIVNDFQKGDIAEGYSVSREKKESFPLTVTSAQKNPTAFYLCASSMATAGVHEQFFGPGTRLTVL.

Ten or more counts support this clonotype. The chain is built from TRBV2 and TRBJ2-3; 12 bases fit TRBD2. This CDR3 is 17 amino acids long. V shed 9 bases and J 2 bases; nucleotides not matched to a gene: 12. Germline-derived CDR1 and CDR2 are SNHLY and FYNNEI. The CDR3 DNA reads as TGTGCCAGTTCCAGATGGACTAGCGGGACCTACACAGATACGCAGTATTTT. Its translation is CASSRWTSGTYTDTQYF.

The chain employs TRBV27 and TRBJ2-4; 9 positions agree with TRBD2. This CDR3 is built from 14 residues. Germline trimming cut 5 bases from V and 8 bases from J; bases unmatched to any gene: 7. CDR1 and CDR2 (germline): MNHEY, SMNVEV (reference sequence). DNA of the CDR3: TGTGCCAGCAGTGACGGACTAGCGAGGGACATTCAGTACTTC. This translates into CASSDGLARDIQYF.

In this sample, this clonotype turned up a few times. The chain recombines TRBV11-2 with TRBJ1-2; D is undetermined. CDR3 length: 13 amino acids. V was shortened by 5 bases and J by 2 bases, with 9 bases between the two germline ends. Germline V gene lookup returns CDR1 SGHAT and CDR2 FQNNGV. The CDR3 reads CASSGEGNYGYTF. In DNA form, the CDR3 reads TGTGCCAGCAGCGGAGAGGGCAACTATGGCTACACCTTC.

The V gene is TRBV19, the J gene TRBJ2-2, with D perhaps matching TRBD2 (7 bases). CDR3 length equals 14 residues. CDR1 LNHDA and CDR2 SQIVND come from the germline V gene (reference sequence). Between the trimmed V and J ends, which lost 4 bases and 6 bases, there was a span of 12 bases. As DNA, the CDR3 is TGTGCCAGTAGTACGGGGGGCCTTGCCGGGGAGCTGTTTTTT. This codes for CASSTGGLAGELFF.

This clonotype was observed many times. The chain uses TRBV19 and TRBJ2-2; D is perhaps TRBD1 (6 bases). Germline values: CDR1 LNHDA, CDR2 SQIVND (reference sequence). This CDR3 is 15 amino acids long. With 9 bases removed from V and 9 bases from J, the gap between germline ends came to 23 bases. CDR3 coding DNA: TGTGCCAGCTGGACAGCACGCGATTCAGTAAGGGAGCTGTTTTTT. Translated, it gives CASWTARDSVRELFF.

This clonotype was counted ten times or more. This rearrangement joins TRBV21-1 to TRBJ1-1; TRBD1, the table's D call, lacks a check against the DNA. TRBV21-1 is given as a pseudogene. The CDR3 length is 14 residues. Here the CDR3 reads CASSKGPGVTEAFF. CDR3 coding DNA: TGTGCCAGCAGCAAAGGTCCGGGGGTCACTGAAGCTTTCTTT.

In its sample, this clonotype was seen a few times. V usage is TRBV5-1 and J usage is TRBJ1-2, with 7 nucleotides matching TRBD1. Germline V CDR1 and CDR2: SGHRS, YFSETQ. Germline trimming cut 4 bases from V and 5 bases from J; bases unmatched to any gene: 11. The CDR3 is 15 residues long. CDR3 sequence (DNA): TGCGCCAGCAGCCTGGGAGGACAGGAGGTTTATGGCTACACCTTC. It specifies CASSLGGQEVYGYTF.

This clonotype was seen ten or more times. The V call is TRBV10-2, the J call TRBJ1-5, with D hard to call. V gave up 5 bases and J gave up 1 base, with 15 bases separating them. Germline values: CDR1 WSHSY, CDR2 SAAADI. This CDR3 comprises 16 residues. The chain's CDR3 is CASSKGLDGSNQPQHF. CDR3 DNA: TGCGCCAGCAGTAAAGGACTGGACGGAAGCAATCAGCCCCAGCATTTT.

To note about this clonotype: One base away lies a much larger clone, so this may be a sequencing read error. The chain combines TRBV28 with TRBJ2-3, with 7 bases fitting TRBD2. The germline CDR1 and CDR2 sequences are MDHEN and SYDVKM. The trim removed 2 bases at V and 7 bases at J, leaving 6 bases unmatched. CDR3 length: 14 amino acids. The CDR3 DNA sequence: TGTGCCAGCAGTTTAGTGGGAGGGCCGTATACGCAGTATTTT. This codes for CASSLVGGPYTQYF.

This clonotype was detected ten times or more. The chain recombines TRBV6-6 with TRBJ1-5; D remains unclear. The CDR3 loop spans 13 amino acids. In germline, CDR1 is MNHNY, CDR2 SVGAGI (reference sequence). Trimming cost V 0 bases and J 5 bases, with 5 bases left between them. CDR3 bases: TGTGCCAGCAGTTACTCTATCCATCAGCCCCAGCATTTT. This gives the protein CASSYSIHQPQHF.

This clonotype appeared many times. The chain uses TRBV5-1 and TRBJ2-1; 10 bases match TRBD2. V gave up 5 bases and J gave up 9 bases; unmatched junction bases: 11. CDR1 is SGHRS and CDR2 is YFSETQ in the germline V gene. This CDR3 is built from 15 residues. The CDR3 DNA reads as TGCGCCAGCAGGCCAGCGGGAGGGCCAGGCGGTGAGCAGTTCTTC. It yields the protein CASRPAGGPGGEQFF.

Many counts were recorded for this clonotype. This chain links TRBV9 with TRBJ2-4; D unresolved. V was cut by 2 bases and J by 5 bases, with 14 bases left in between. Germline CDR1 and CDR2: SGDLS and YYNGEE. This CDR3 region has 15 residues. In DNA, the CDR3 is TGTGCCAGCAGCGTGGGTAGTAGGCCCGAAAACATTCAGTACTTC. Protein product: CASSVGSRPENIQYF. Supplemented by reference TRBV9 and TRBJ2-4, the full variable domain reads DSGVTQTPKHLITATGQRVTLRCSPRSGDLSVYWYQQSLDQGLQFLIQYYNGEERAKGNILERFSAQQFPDLHSELNLSSLELGDSALYFCASSVGSRPENIQYFGAGTRLSVL.

There are many counts of this clonotype. This rearrangement joins TRBV29-1 to TRBJ2-1; no clear D. V lost 6 bases and J lost 5, with 14 bases in between. There are 13 residues in the CDR3. Per germline, CDR1 SQVTM and CDR2 ANQGSEA. The CDR3 loop reads CSVPDLGNNEQFF. CDR3 coding DNA: TGCAGCGTACCGGACCTGGGGAACAATGAGCAGTTCTTC.

This clonotype was counted at least ten times. J is TRBJ2-3 and V is TRBV7-9; TRBD2 aligns across 12 bases. The V segment lost 5 bases and the J segment 6 bases; nucleotides outside the gene matches: 12. This CDR3 is built from 17 residues. Germline CDR1 and CDR2: SEHNR and FQNEAQ (reference sequence). CDR3 coding DNA: TGTGCCAGCAGCGGTCTGGGACTAGCGGGCCGGAGGGATACGCAGTATTTT. Encoded protein: CASSGLGLAGRRDTQYF.

The sample holds many counts of this clonotype. In DNA, the CDR3 is TGTGCCAGCAGTCGCAGAGAGGCGGGCGGCTACACCTTC. Its translation: CASSRREAGGYTF. V and J are TRBV12-3 or TRBV12-4 and TRBJ1-2; D gene unclear. The CDR3 is 13 amino acids. V lost 5 bases to trimming and J lost 8 bases, with 15 bases between them.

Ten or more counts support this clonotype. The chain has TRBV21-1 and TRBJ1-2; TRBD1 reflects the table's D call only, with no check against the DNA. TRBV21-1 is shown as a pseudogene. The CDR3 loop spans 20 amino acids. The CDR3, as DNA: TGTGCCAGCAGCAAAGAGTGGAACGGGGGTCGCGGGGAACTATGCTATGGCTACACCTTC. It yields the protein CASSKEWNGGRGELCYGYTF.

This clonotype was found many times. The chain uses TRBV20-1 and TRBJ2-7; 8 nucleotides agree with TRBD2. Trimming cost V 6 bases and J 1 base; bases outside gene matches: 2. The CDR3 is 12 amino acids. Germline V gives CDR1 DFQATT, CDR2 SNEGSKA (reference sequence). In nucleotides, the CDR3 is TGCAGTGCCAGCGGGAGATCCTACGAGCAGTACTTC. Protein: CSASGRSYEQYF.

The rearrangement joins TRBV14 to TRBJ1-1, with D hard to call. V lost 1 base to trimming and J lost 0 bases, with 12 bases between them. Germline CDR1 is SGHDN and CDR2 is FVKESK. The CDR3 sequence is 16 residues long. The CDR3 sequence: CASSQVSGSLNTEAFF. The DNA for the CDR3 is TGTGCCAGCAGCCAAGTGTCCGGGTCGCTGAACACTGAAGCTTTCTTT.

The gene calls are TRBV7-9 and TRBJ2-1; 9 bases fit TRBD2. Germline loops: CDR1 SEHNR, CDR2 FQNEAQ (reference sequence). With V trimmed by 1 base and J by 5 bases, 6 bases remained unmatched. The CDR3 length is 16 residues. CDR3 sequence: CASSLGSSGSNNEQFF. CDR3 DNA sequence: TGTGCCAGCAGCTTAGGGAGTAGCGGGAGTAACAATGAGCAGTTCTTC.

This clonotype was seen a handful of times. This chain links TRBV20-1 with TRBJ2-7, with 9 bases lining up with TRBD2. The CDR3 contains 14 residues. V dropped 2 bases and J dropped 6; count of bases not matched to a gene: 8. The V gene's germline CDR1 is DFQATT and CDR2 SNEGSKA (reference sequence). The CDR3, as DNA: TGCAGTGCTAGACGTAGTAGCGGGAGTTTCGAGCAGTACTTC. Its protein is CSARRSSGSFEQYF.

This clonotype was counted ten times or more. The chain is built from TRBV20-1 and TRBJ2-4; 7 nucleotides align to TRBD1. CDR3 size: 16 residues. Looked up from germline, CDR1 is DFQATT and CDR2 is SNEGSKA (reference sequence). J was trimmed by 0 bases and V by 4 bases; bases with no gene match: 9. The CDR3 protein is CSATVGTDLAKNIQYF. Written as DNA, the CDR3 is TGCAGTGCTACGGTCGGGACAGACCTAGCCAAAAACATTCAGTACTTC.

This clonotype occurred many times. The gene calls are TRBV12-3 or TRBV12-4 and TRBJ2-3; 12 nucleotides line up with TRBD2. The CDR3 runs 15 residues. With 5 bases clipped from V and 6 bases from J, the junction kept 6 bases outside the gene matches. The CDR3 DNA is TGTGCCAGCAGTAAGACTAGCGGGAGAGAGGATACGCAGTATTTT. It specifies CASSKTSGREDTQYF.

The sample holds many counts of this clonotype. The chain couples TRBV12-5 to TRBJ1-5; D is unresolved. V was clipped by 7 bases and J by 6 bases, with 19 bases between them. The germline gives CDR1 LGHNT, CDR2 FRNRAP. The CDR3 sequence is 15 residues long. The CDR3 spells CASAESTPRGQPQHF. In DNA form, the CDR3 reads TGTGCTAGTGCCGAATCGACCCCACGGGGTCAGCCCCAGCATTTT.

This clonotype was observed many times. The V gene is TRBV11-2, the J gene TRBJ2-1, with no clear D. Trimming removed 5 bases from V and 13 bases from J, with 18 bases in between. The CDR3 is made up of 13 amino acids. Germline CDR1 and CDR2: SGHAT and FQNNGV. CDR3 sequence: CASSPSQALHQFF. Here the CDR3 DNA reads TGTGCCAGCAGCCCGTCCCAGGCTCTGCATCAGTTCTTC.

This clonotype was observed at least ten times. This chain uses TRBV9 with TRBJ2-7; 9 bases line up with TRBD2. Germline values: CDR1 SGDLS, CDR2 YYNGEE. This CDR3 spans 14 amino acids. V lost 0 bases, J lost 4 bases, and 2 bases stayed unmatched. This CDR3 reads CASSVGREGYEQYF. CDR3 DNA: TGTGCCAGCAGCGTAGGGCGGGAGGGATACGAGCAGTACTTC.

This clonotype was recorded many times. The rearrangement links TRBV3-1 to TRBJ2-3; 12 nucleotides align to TRBD2. This CDR3 contains 18 residues. CDR1 and CDR2 (germline): LGHDT, YNNKEL (reference sequence). The J segment lost 0 bases and the V segment lost 2 bases, leaving 6 bases of the junction unmatched. The CDR3 is CASSQRTSGTASTDTQYF. CDR3 coding DNA: TGTGCCAGCAGCCAAAGGACTAGCGGGACTGCTAGCACAGATACGCAGTATTTT.

The table lists this clonotype with many counts. The chain combines TRBV20-1 with TRBJ1-6; TRBD1 agrees at 7 bases. This CDR3 region has 13 residues. The germline gives CDR1 DFQATT, CDR2 SNEGSKA (reference sequence). V lost 6 bases to trimming and J lost 8 bases; unmatched junction nucleotides: 7. The CDR3 region is CSAQTGRDSPLHF. CDR3 coding DNA: TGCAGTGCCCAGACAGGGAGGGATTCACCCCTCCACTTT.